The 27 T cell receptor beta chains below all came from one sample that was sequenced in a study of blood T cell repertoires in COVID-19. The data were produced by immunoSEQ multiplex PCR, yet TCRdb's version contains in-frame clones alone and is incomplete. This table holds around 150,000 clones, over 75% found once. Source material: PBMCs or T cells enriched from blood (not recorded which). Source of these receptors: a woman in her 50s who had recovered from COVID-19.

V is TRBV4-1 and J is TRBJ2-3; D may be TRBD2 (6 bases). CDR1 is MGHRA and CDR2 is YSYEKL in the germline V gene. This CDR3 region has 17 residues. V lost 6 bases and J lost 3, with 22 bases in between. As DNA, the CDR3 is TGCGCCAGCAGGAGGGAGGAGCTCCCCTGGGGAACAGATACGCAGTATTTT. Protein product: CASRREELPWGTDTQYF.

DNA of the CDR3: TGTGCCAGTAGTCCGAGACAGGGGGTTCCATACGAGCAGTACTTC. It specifies CASSPRQGVPYEQYF. This chain links TRBV19 with TRBJ2-7; 9 bases map to TRBD1. V shed 5 bases, J shed 4 bases, and the junction held 9 bases outside the gene matches. The CDR3 is made up of 15 amino acids. In germline, CDR1 is LNHDA, CDR2 SQIVND (reference sequence).

The V and J genes are TRBV24-1 and TRBJ1-5; D is unclear. Trimming pared 4 bases from V and 4 bases from J, leaving 4 bases between. The CDR3 runs to 12 residues. Germline lookup yields CDR1 KGHDR and CDR2 SFDVKD. The CDR3, as DNA: TGTGCCACCAGTGACAGTAATCAGCCCCAGCATTTT. It encodes CATSDSNQPQHF.

This chain uses TRBV5-5 with TRBJ1-3; D is uncertain. With 3 bases removed from V and 0 bases from J, the gap between germline ends came to 7 bases. The CDR3 consists of 14 residues. The germline CDR1 and CDR2 sequences are SGHKS and YYEKEE (reference sequence). The chain's CDR3 is CASSSHSSGNTIYF. The CDR3 DNA reads as TGTGCCAGCAGCTCCCACAGCTCTGGAAACACCATATATTTT.

The rearrangement joins TRBV19 to TRBJ2-3; the D gene is possibly TRBD1 (6 bases). V was clipped by 6 bases and J by 1 base, with 14 bases between them. The germline V gene encodes CDR1 LNHDA and CDR2 SQIVND (reference sequence). This CDR3 region has 15 residues. The CDR3 DNA follows: TGTGCCAGTAGCCAAGGACAGTATGGCACAGATACGCAGTATTTT. Amino acids: CASSQGQYGTDTQYF.

This clone was observed a handful of times. The CDR3 nucleotides read TGTGCCAGCTCACCCGAGACGACAGGGGTAAGGAACACTGAAGCTTTCTTT. It is translated as CASSPETTGVRNTEAFF. The chain combines TRBV18 with TRBJ1-1; 8 bases are a match to TRBD1. This CDR3 has 17 residues. Germline-derived CDR1 and CDR2 are KGHSH and LQKENI. With 3 bases clipped from V and 1 base from J, the junction kept 10 bases outside the gene matches.

The chain has TRBV7-9 and TRBJ2-1, with D maybe TRBD2 (5 bases). This CDR3 has 17 amino acids. V dropped 2 bases and J dropped 1 base, with 15 bases sitting between them. Germline V gene sequence: CDR1 SEHNR, CDR2 FQNEAQ (reference sequence). The DNA of the CDR3 is TGTGCCAGCAGCTTAAGCCGGGCGGGCCCTTCCTACAATGAGCAGTTCTTC. Translating it yields CASSLSRAGPSYNEQFF.

The CDR3 here is CASSESGTLDQPQHF. As DNA, the CDR3 is TGCGCCAGCAGTGAGTCAGGGACTCTTGATCAGCCCCAGCATTTT. The chain recombines TRBV10-2 with TRBJ1-5; weak D call: TRBD1 (5 bases). The CDR3 covers 15 residues. The germline gives CDR1 WSHSY, CDR2 SAAADI. Trimming took 0 bases from V and 5 from J, leaving 11 bases between them.

The chain recombines TRBV5-1 with TRBJ2-7; 11 bases are shared with TRBD1. V lost 4 bases and J lost 5; bases outside the gene matches: 8. CDR1 is SGHRS and CDR2 is YFSETQ in the germline V gene. The CDR3 loop spans 15 amino acids. CDR3 nucleotides: TGCGCCAGCAGCCCTGGTGGGACAGGGGGAGACGAGCAGTACTTC. It encodes CASSPGGTGGDEQYF.

In nucleotides, the CDR3 is TGCGCCAGCAGCTTGAGGGCGGGAGGTCCGAGCTCCTACAATGAGCAGTTCTTC. This gives the protein CASSLRAGGPSSYNEQFF. The chain recombines TRBV5-1 with TRBJ2-1; 8 nucleotides line up with TRBD2. The trim removed 1 base at V and 0 bases at J, leaving 9 bases unmatched. Germline V gene sequence: CDR1 SGHRS, CDR2 YFSETQ. This CDR3 spans 18 amino acids.

V and J are TRBV7-9 and TRBJ2-6; D may be TRBD1 (5 bases). Germline V lookup: CDR1 SEHNR, CDR2 FQNEAQ (reference sequence). Trimming shortened V by 8 bases and J by 2 bases, and 13 bases separated the two germline ends. This CDR3 region has 15 residues. The CDR3 protein is CASSPPGPGANVLTF. The CDR3 coding sequence is TGTGCCAGCTCCCCCCCAGGGCCTGGGGCCAACGTCCTGACTTTC.

This clone was counted only a few times. V and J are TRBV21-1 and TRBJ2-1; the table assigns TRBD1, which was not confirmed against the DNA. TRBV21-1 is reported as a pseudogene. The length of the CDR3 is 17 residues. CDR3 DNA: TGTGCCAGCACCATAGTATTAAAGGGGATGGACGGCAATGAGCAGTTCTTC. This codes for CASTIVLKGMDGNEQFF.

The chain couples TRBV25-1 to TRBJ2-6; 10 bases map to TRBD1. This CDR3 has 17 residues. The junction had 3 bases not matched to a gene; V was cut back by 2 bases and J by 2 bases. Germline V lookup: CDR1 MGHDK, CDR2 SYGVNS. CDR3 residues: CASSERTGGTGANVLTF. CDR3 DNA: TGTGCCAGCAGTGAACGGACAGGGGGGACTGGGGCCAACGTCCTGACTTTC.

This clone showed up just a few times. The V and J genes are TRBV30 and TRBJ1-2; the D is unclear. Germline V CDR1 and CDR2: GTSNPN, SVGIG (reference sequence). This CDR3 comprises 13 residues. Trimming left V 1 base short and J 9 bases short, with 15 bases between. CDR3 bases: TGTGCCTGGAGTGGCGGCAGACTCTACAGCTACACCTTC. It codes for CAWSGGRLYSYTF.

The gene calls are TRBV27 and TRBJ1-5; no clear D. V shed 2 bases and J shed 2 bases, with 13 bases lying between them. CDR1 MNHEY and CDR2 SMNVEV come from the germline V gene (reference sequence). The CDR3 totals 16 residues. In DNA, the CDR3 is TGTGCCAGCAGTTTAGGTCCGGTTTTAGGCAATCAGCCCCAGCATTTT. Protein sequence: CASSLGPVLGNQPQHF.

The chain is built from TRBV7-2 and TRBJ2-7, with 9 bases identical to TRBD1. This CDR3 is built from 14 residues. Germline V lookup: CDR1 SGHTA, CDR2 FQGNSA. V gave up 3 bases and J gave up 5 bases; unmatched junction bases: 5. The CDR3 nucleotides read TGTGCCAGCAGCTTTGACAGGGGGGCGAACGAGCAGTACTTC. Its translation is CASSFDRGANEQYF.

The V gene is TRBV12-5, the J gene TRBJ2-2; 9 nucleotides align to TRBD1. Per the germline V gene, CDR1 is LGHNT and CDR2 is FRNRAP. The CDR3 sequence is 16 residues long. Trimming at V came to 6 bases and at J to 2 bases, leaving 7 bases not matched to a gene. CDR3 in amino acids: CASGPGQGRNTGELFF. In DNA, the CDR3 is TGTGCTAGTGGACCGGGACAGGGTCGAAACACCGGGGAGCTGTTTTTT.

V gene TRBV30 combines with J gene TRBJ1-1, with D tentatively TRBD1 (6 bases). The CDR3 consists of 13 residues. From germline, CDR1 is GTSNPN and CDR2 SVGIG (reference sequence). The V gene lost 3 bases and the J gene lost 2 bases, with 10 bases spanning the gap. The CDR3 coding sequence is TGTGCCTGGAGGGGCAGGGGAAACACTGAAGCTTTCTTT. It specifies CAWRGRGNTEAFF.

Note on this clone: A junction end diverges from the germline sequence, so it may reflect a read error. The chain carries TRBV7-7 and TRBJ2-1; 8 bases map to TRBD1. This CDR3 is 15 amino acids long. Germline V lookup: CDR1 SSHAT, CDR2 FNYEAQ (reference sequence). The CDR3 is CASSFGTGGYNEQFF. As DNA, the CDR3 is TGTGCTAGCAGCTTCGGTACAGGGGGATACAATGAGCAGTTCTTC.

The chain employs TRBV6-5 and TRBJ2-7; D is undetermined. The length of the CDR3 is 11 residues. V shed 5 bases and J shed 6 bases, with 8 bases lying between them. Germline lookup yields CDR1 MNHEY and CDR2 SVGAGI. The CDR3 bases are TGTGCCAGCAGTAAGCCCACCGAGCAGTACTTC. Its protein is CASSKPTEQYF.

J is TRBJ1-1 and V is TRBV28; maybe TRBD1 (5 bases). This CDR3 is 15 amino acids long. Trimming shortened V by 3 bases and J by 6 bases, and 17 bases separated the two germline ends. From germline, CDR1 is MDHEN and CDR2 SYDVKM. CDR3 in amino acids: CASSFPRAGRAEAFF. The CDR3 region has the DNA TGTGCCAGCAGTTTCCCCCGGGCAGGGAGGGCTGAAGCTTTCTTT.

The V and J genes are TRBV29-1 and TRBJ1-2, with D uncertain. The CDR3 has 12 amino acids. V lost 7 bases to trimming and J lost 0 bases, with 9 bases between them. The germline V gene encodes CDR1 SQVTM and CDR2 ANQGSEA. CDR3 coding DNA: TGCAGCGCTGGAGCCGCTAACTATGGCTACACCTTC. It yields the protein CSAGAANYGYTF.

V is TRBV27 and J is TRBJ2-1; 11 positions match TRBD2. The CDR3 totals 15 residues. The ends lost 0 bases at V and 9 bases at J; junction bases unmatched: 4. Germline values: CDR1 MNHEY, CDR2 SMNVEV (reference sequence). The CDR3 nucleotides read TGTGCCAGCAGTTTATCGACGACTAGCGGGGTTGAGCAGTTCTTC. This sequence encodes CASSLSTTSGVEQFF.

This clone was counted only a few times. The chain has TRBV9 and TRBJ1-4; D is ambiguous. Germline V gives CDR1 SGDLS, CDR2 YYNGEE. The CDR3 is 16 residues long. V was trimmed by 0 bases and J by 7 bases, leaving 16 bases between them. The CDR3 region is CASSVASAGPVEKLFF. The DNA of the CDR3 is TGTGCCAGCAGCGTAGCTTCCGCAGGTCCGGTTGAAAAACTGTTTTTT. The whole variable domain, remainder taken from reference TRBV9 and TRBJ1-4, is DSGVTQTPKHLITATGQRVTLRCSPRSGDLSVYWYQQSLDQGLQFLIQYYNGEERAKGNILERFSAQQFPDLHSELNLSSLELGDSALYFCASSVASAGPVEKLFFGSGTQLSVL.

This chain uses TRBV10-3 with TRBJ2-5, with D possibly being TRBD2 (5 bases). Germline CDR1 is ENHRY and CDR2 is SYGVKD. V lost 10 bases to trimming and J lost 3 bases, with 12 bases between them. The CDR3 loop spans 12 amino acids. In nucleotides, the CDR3 is TGTGCCACTAGCTTCGGGGAAGAGACCCAGTACTTC. Protein: CATSFGEETQYF.

In this sample, this clone turned up a few times. This chain connects TRBV5-4 to TRBJ2-7; the match to TRBD1 covers 12 bases. The V gene end was trimmed by 4 bases and the J gene end by 5 bases; junction bases not matched to a gene: 7. Germline V gene data show CDR1 as SGHNT and CDR2 as YYREEE (reference sequence). There are 15 residues in the CDR3. CDR3 in DNA: TGTGCCAGCAGCAGACCCGGGACAGGGGGCCACGAGCAGTACTTC. It codes for CASSRPGTGGHEQYF.

The J gene is TRBJ2-1, the V gene TRBV12-5; D is possibly TRBD1 (7 bases). CDR1 and CDR2 from the germline V gene are LGHNT and FRNRAP. Deletions cut 4 bases from V and 7 bases from J, with 17 bases between. The CDR3 runs to 15 residues. The DNA of the CDR3 is TGTGCTAGTGGTTCCCGGAGGGGGCAAGGAAATGAGCAGTTCTTC. Protein product: CASGSRRGQGNEQFF.